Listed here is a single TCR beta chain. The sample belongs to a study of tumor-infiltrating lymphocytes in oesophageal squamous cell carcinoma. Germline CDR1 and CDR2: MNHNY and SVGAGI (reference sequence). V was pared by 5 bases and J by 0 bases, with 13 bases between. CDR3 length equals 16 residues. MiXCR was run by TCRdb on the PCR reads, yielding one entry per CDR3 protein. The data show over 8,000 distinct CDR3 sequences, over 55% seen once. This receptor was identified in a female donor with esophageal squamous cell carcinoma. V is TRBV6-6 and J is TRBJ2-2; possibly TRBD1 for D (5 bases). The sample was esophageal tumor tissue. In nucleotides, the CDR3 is TGTGCCAGCAGTGTCCAGGGTTTGTCGAACACCGGGGAGCTGTTTTTT. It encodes CASSVQGLSNTGELFF.